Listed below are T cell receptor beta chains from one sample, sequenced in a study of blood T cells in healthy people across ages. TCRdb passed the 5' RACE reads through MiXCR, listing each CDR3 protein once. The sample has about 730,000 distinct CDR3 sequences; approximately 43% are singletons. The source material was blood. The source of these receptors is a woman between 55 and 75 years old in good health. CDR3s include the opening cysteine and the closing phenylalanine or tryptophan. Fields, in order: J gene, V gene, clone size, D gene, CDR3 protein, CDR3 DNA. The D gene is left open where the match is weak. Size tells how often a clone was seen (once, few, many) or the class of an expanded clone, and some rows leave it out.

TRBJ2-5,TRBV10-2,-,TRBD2,CASSEPSGGKETQYF,TGCGCCAGCAGTGAGCCTAGCGGGGGGAAGGAGACCCAGTACTTC
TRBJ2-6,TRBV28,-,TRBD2,CASSLRAGGSGANVLTF,TGTGCCAGCAGTTTGCGAGCGGGAGGCTCTGGGGCCAACGTCCTGACTTTC
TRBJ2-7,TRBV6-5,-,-,CASSPYLGPYEQYF,TGTGCCAGCAGTCCATACCTAGGTCCCTACGAGCAGTACTTC
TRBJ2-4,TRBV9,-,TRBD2,CASSAGGLAGVNIQYF,TGTGCCAGCAGCGCCGGCGGACTAGCGGGGGTAAACATTCAGTACTTC
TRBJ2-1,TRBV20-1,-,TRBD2,CSATLAGGPNNEQFF,TGCAGTGCTACTCTCGCGGGAGGGCCTAACAATGAGCAGTTCTTC
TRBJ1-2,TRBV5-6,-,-,CASSSDPSPGGSTF,TGTGCCAGCAGCAGCGACCCCAGCCCGGGAGGGTCCACCTTC
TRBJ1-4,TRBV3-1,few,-,CASSRDSTAPHNEKLFF,TGTGCCAGCAGCCGGGACTCGACGGCCCCTCATAATGAAAAACTGTTTTTT
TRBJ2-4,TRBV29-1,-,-,CSVSRGGRTKNIQYF,TGCAGCGTGTCCAGGGGGGGGAGGACCAAAAACATTCAGTACTTC
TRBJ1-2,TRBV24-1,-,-,CATSDSRYGYTF,TGTGCCACCAGTGATTCCCGATATGGCTACACCTTC
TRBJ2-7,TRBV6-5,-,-,CASSYSGIGAYEQYF,TGTGCCAGCAGTTACTCCGGGATAGGTGCCTACGAGCAGTACTTC
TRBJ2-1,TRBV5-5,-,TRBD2,CASSFWKRGEEEQFF,TGTGCCAGCAGCTTTTGGAAGCGGGGGGAGGAGGAGCAGTTCTTC
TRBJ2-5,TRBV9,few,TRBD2,CASSVHLAGGETQYF,TGTGCCAGCAGCGTGCATCTAGCGGGAGGAGAGACCCAGTACTTC
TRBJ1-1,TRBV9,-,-,CASSVQYREDTEAFF,TGTGCCAGCAGCGTACAGTACAGGGAGGACACTGAAGCTTTCTTT
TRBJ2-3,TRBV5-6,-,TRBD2,CASSLRIAGGDTQYF,TGTGCTAGCAGCTTAAGGATAGCGGGGGGAGATACGCAGTATTTT
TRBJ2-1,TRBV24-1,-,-,CATSDARRLDEQFF,TGTGCCACCAGTGATGCCCGACGTCTGGATGAGCAGTTCTTC
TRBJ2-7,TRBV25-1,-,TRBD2,CASSGSGRGFSYEQYF,TGTGCCAGTTCGGGTAGCGGGAGGGGTTTCTCCTACGAGCAGTACTTC
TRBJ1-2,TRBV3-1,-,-,CASSRDDRGYGYTF,TGTGCCAGCAGCCGAGATGACAGAGGCTATGGCTACACCTTC
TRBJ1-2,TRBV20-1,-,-,CSAPGGWHGYTF,TGCAGTGCTCCCGGGGGGTGGCATGGCTACACCTTC